Given below is one T cell receptor (beta chain) in context. Its specificity is unknown. This CDR3 is 15 amino acids long. CDR1 is SGHRS, CDR2 YFSETQ, per germline. Germline trimming cut 1 base from V and 2 bases from J; bases unmatched to any gene: 5. This entry comes from a study of cytomegalovirus exposure and HLA in healthy donors. Findings and limits, study-wide: In a later analysis, an Asian-associated ancestry cluster reportedly showed fewer N-insertions than the roughly 690-donor mean. Some 16,000 TCR beta sequences were associated with HLA alleles at 0.05 false discovery rate in a later analysis. Immune exposure information comprised only CMV serostatus.

This PCR relied on a set of 60 Vbeta primers and 13 Jbeta primers. Clones were sequenced by immunoSEQ multiplex PCR, and TCRdb holds only the in-frame ones, with some missing. The sample includes 110,000 to 150,000 clones, approximately 81% of them seen just once. This chain links TRBV5-1 with TRBJ2-5, with TRBD2 matching 7 bases. The sample consisted of PBMCs. The sequence came from a woman aged 40-49 years in good health and CMV-seropositive. The CDR3 bases are TGCGCCAGCAGCTTGCCTGGGACTACACAAGAGACCCAGTACTTC. This codes for CASSLPGTTQETQYF.